This is a list of T cell receptor beta chains from one sample in a study of response to subunit inactivated influenza vaccine. MiXCR, applied by TCRdb to the RT-PCR reads, yields one record per CDR3 protein. The table shows about 570,000 distinct CDR3 sequences, with about 11% occurring only once. Here the sequenced sample was PBMCs from blood, taken on the day of vaccination. The origin of the receptors is a man aged 50 or older who received an inactivated influenza vaccine. The CDR3 runs from the conserved cysteine through the conserved F or W.

V	J	CDR3
TRBV28	TRBJ1-2	CASSLPGLREGYTF
TRBV2	TRBJ2-7	CASIPGQGSREQYF
TRBV30	TRBJ2-5	CAWEGGETQYF
TRBV4-2	TRBJ2-2	CASSQDLGKGELFF
TRBV30	TRBJ1-5	CAWSVRANQPQHF
TRBV29-1	TRBJ2-7	CSVDQGGDEQYF
TRBV20-1	TRBJ2-7	CSARVAGAPYEQYF
TRBV6-2/TRBV6-3	TRBJ1-5	CASSYYAVSGEPQHF
TRBV4-3	TRBJ2-7	CASSQAVGFLGEQYF
TRBV12-3/TRBV12-4	TRBJ2-7	CASSLDRVRLRF
TRBV4-2	TRBJ2-1	CASSPQGASGGISSYNEQFF
TRBV20-1	TRBJ2-7	CSAPKGLAGTYEQYF
TRBV27	TRBJ2-2	CASRMGLSNTGELFF
TRBV9	TRBJ1-3	CASSRRTVASGNTIYF
TRBV20-1	TRBJ2-7	CSAREPQGPLSEQYF
TRBV20-1	TRBJ2-3	CSASNESGLAFTDTQYF